This TCR beta chain is drawn from a study of blood T cell repertoires in COVID-19. This clone showed up just a few times. The germline V gene encodes CDR1 SNHLY and CDR2 FYNNEI. Trimming cost V 6 bases and J 6 bases, with 14 bases left between them. The CDR3 is 14 residues long. Only in-frame clones appear in the TCRdb table, and some are missing; sequencing was by immunoSEQ multiplex PCR. The table has fewer than 200,000 clones, about four fifths seen once. This chain links TRBV2 with TRBJ2-2; no clear D. Material: peripheral blood. This receptor was taken from a woman of 80 years or more with COVID-19, enrolled during active disease. CDR3 sequence (DNA): TGTGCCAGCAGATGGCTAGAGTCTGCCGGGGAGCTGTTTTTT. As protein: CASRWLESAGELFF.